Included here is one T cell receptor (beta chain) sequence, with context. This entry belongs to a study of blood T cell repertoires in COVID-19. Study in general: PBMCs, B-cell-depleted T cells, or T cells provided the cDNA or gDNA that made up the material.

Ages ranged from roughly 18 to 100 years, with residence in some 25 US areas. Either two negative PCRs, clearance, or symptom resolution qualified Cohort 3 donors as recovered. The germline V gene encodes CDR1 LNHDA and CDR2 SQIVND (reference sequence). This CDR3 comprises 17 residues. Between the trimmed V and J ends, which lost 5 bases and 8 bases, there was a span of 27 bases. Per the study methods: Nucleated cell number was recorded as an estimate derived from reference gene primer amplification. Assay: immunoSEQ multiplex PCR; the TCRdb copy retains only in-frame clones and omits some. D and trimming were read from the DNA, whereas the V and J calls and clone size are those reported in that table. The repertoire holds some 210,000 clones, with 75% to 85% as singletons.

The clonotype was recovered from a man in his forties or fifties who had recovered from COVID-19. Sequencing was carried out using PBMCs or T cells enriched from blood (not recorded which). The chain employs TRBV19 and TRBJ1-2, with a weak D call TRBD1 (5 bases). The CDR3: CASSHSGGRGRRSGYTF. As DNA, the CDR3 is TGTGCCAGTAGTCACTCCGGAGGGAGGGGCCGGCGGAGCGGCTACACCTTC.